The sequence of this T cell receptor beta chain was determined in a study of CD8 T cells in ankylosing spondylitis. Notes on the study in general: Ankylosing spondylitis blood seemed to carry a telltale TCR beta motif made of roughly 8 highly homologous variants.

TCRdb reanalysed the 5' RACE reads using MiXCR and keeps one entry per CDR3 protein. The table includes 380,000 or so distinct CDR3 sequences, approximately 22% detected once. With regard to this clonotype: The antigen is unknown.

Material for sequencing was blood, either unsorted or a sorted T cell fraction (not recorded which). This clonotype was obtained from a male donor with ankylosing spondylitis or in good health (not recorded which).

The CDR3 nucleotides are TGTGCCAGCAGTTACTCGACTGGAAGAACCTACGAGCAGTACTTC. Encoded protein: CASSYSTGRTYEQYF. V is TRBV6-5 and J is TRBJ2-7, with D uncertain. Deletions cut 0 bases from V and 2 bases from J, with 11 bases between. The germline gives CDR1 MNHEY, CDR2 SVGAGI. This CDR3 has 15 amino acids.